This T cell receptor beta chain was sequenced for a study of blood T cell repertoires in COVID-19. Study summary: Donors in the United States, Italy and Spain gave samples during acute or convalescent COVID-19. The cDNA or gDNA used as material had been derived from T cells, B-cell-depleted T cells, or PBMCs.

Concerning this clone itself: The same CDR3 can be traced to other DNA sequences in this sample.

Original processing notes: Reference gene primer amplification gave nucleated cell count estimates. The protocol was immunoSEQ multiplex PCR, while the TCRdb copy is restricted to in-frame clones and leaves out a portion. V and J calls and clone size are those listed in that table; D and trimming were worked out from the DNA. This table has tens of thousands of clones, roughly 90% appearing once. The CDR3 extends over 17 amino acids. Per the germline V gene, CDR1 is DFQATT and CDR2 is SNEGSKA (reference sequence). Unmatched junction bases numbered 9, after V lost 3 bases and J lost 0 bases. Sequenced sample: peripheral blood. The rearrangement links TRBV20-1 to TRBJ2-7; 12 bases align to TRBD2. The TCR originated in a human donor in a cohort sampled during active COVID-19. In DNA form, the CDR3 reads TGCAGTGCTAGTTTAGCTAGCGGGAGGGCCTCCTCCTACGAGCAGTACTTC. Encoded protein: CSASLASGRASSYEQYF.